The present T cell receptor beta chain was sequenced within a study of T cell changes during pregnancy in multiple sclerosis. The CDR3 is 16 residues long. Per the germline V gene, CDR1 is LGHNA and CDR2 is YSLEER. V was clipped by 0 bases and J by 4 bases; unmatched bases: 3. Only in-frame clones appear in the TCRdb table, and some are missing; sequencing was by immunoSEQ multiplex PCR. The sample gives approximately 64,000 clones, roughly 90% of which show up once; around 2.5% is in the top ten. V gene TRBV4-3 combines with J gene TRBJ2-3; 11 bases fit TRBD1. The sequence derives from a female donor with multiple sclerosis, enrolled in a pregnancy study. Sequencing used peripheral blood, obtained in the first trimester of pregnancy. CDR3 coding DNA: TGCGCCAGCAGCCAAGATTGGGGACAGGGGGCAGATACGCAGTATTTT. It specifies CASSQDWGQGADTQYF.